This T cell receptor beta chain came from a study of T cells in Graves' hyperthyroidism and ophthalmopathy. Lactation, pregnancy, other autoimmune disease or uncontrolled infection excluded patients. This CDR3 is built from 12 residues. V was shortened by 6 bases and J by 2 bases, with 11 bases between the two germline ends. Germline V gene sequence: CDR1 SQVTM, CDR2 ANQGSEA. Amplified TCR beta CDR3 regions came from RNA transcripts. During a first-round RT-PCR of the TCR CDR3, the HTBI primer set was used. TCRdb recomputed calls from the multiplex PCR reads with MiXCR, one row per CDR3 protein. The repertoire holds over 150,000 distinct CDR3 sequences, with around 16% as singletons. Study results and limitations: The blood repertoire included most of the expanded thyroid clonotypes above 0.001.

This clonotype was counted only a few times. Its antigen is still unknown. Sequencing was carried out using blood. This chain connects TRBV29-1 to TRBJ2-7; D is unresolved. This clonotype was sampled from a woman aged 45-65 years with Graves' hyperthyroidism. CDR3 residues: CSVSGFPYEQYF. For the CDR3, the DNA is TGCAGCGTATCCGGGTTCCCCTACGAGCAGTACTTC.